This TCR beta chain was sequenced in a study of blood T cell repertoires in COVID-19. At the level of the study: COVID-19 samples collected from the United States, Italy and Spain covered acute and convalescent phases. In each case, the material was cDNA or gDNA derived from T cells, B-cell-depleted T cells, or PBMCs.

Per the original methods: Amplified reference gene primers provided the basis for estimating nucleated cell counts. Sequencing used immunoSEQ multiplex PCR; TCRdb keeps in-frame clones, though not all of them. That table supplies the V and J calls and clone size; D and trimming were determined from the DNA. The sample holds some 200,000 clones, around 81% seen once. This clonotype was sampled from a woman aged 40 to 50 with COVID-19, enrolled during active disease. Sequenced: peripheral blood.

CDR3 nucleotides: TGTGCCAGCACCCTAAGTCCCGGGACTAACTATGGCTACACCTTC. Translated, it gives CASTLSPGTNYGYTF. This chain links TRBV2 with TRBJ1-2; D remains ambiguous. Trimming left V 7 bases short and J 0 bases short, with 15 bases between. Germline CDR1 SNHLY, CDR2 FYNNEI. The CDR3 spans 15 residues. Together with reference TRBV2 and TRBJ1-2, the CDR3 gives the full variable domain: EPEVTQTPSHQVTQMGQEVILRCVPISNHLYFYWYRQILGQKVEFLVSFYNNEISEKSEIFDDQFSVERPDGSNFTLKIRSTKLEDSAMYFCASTLSPGTNYGYTFGSGTRLTVV.